This is a list of T cell receptor beta chains from one sample in a study of human T cells and chemical hapten exposure. Via MiXCR, TCRdb re-called the RACE reads, giving one row per CDR3 protein. Of some 42,000 distinct CDR3 sequences in the sample, 9.5% to 10% are singletons; the top ten hold about 14%. This specimen was whole blood, taken in connection with sensitization to the hapten diphenylcyclopropenone (DPC). These receptors originate from a woman aged 30 to 39 with alopecia areata. Some clones in this sample may be carry-over from other donors' samples. The CDR3 runs from the conserved cysteine through the conserved F or W. A D gene is named only where the DNA matches it firmly. Clone size is stated in some rows and not others, as once, few, many or a class when expanded.

>TRBV7-6|NA|TRBJ2-1|many
TGTGCCAGCAGCTTAGCAGGGGGGGCTGAGCAGTTCTTC
CASSLAGGAEQFF
>TRBV6-1|NA|TRBJ1-1|few
TGTGCCAGCAAAAGGGGAACGAACACTGAAGCTTTCTTT
CASKRGTNTEAFF
>TRBV6-4|TRBD2|TRBJ2-3|few
TGTGCCAGCGGTCGGGGGGGGAGCACAGATACGCAGTATTTT
CASGRGGSTDTQYF
>TRBV12-3/TRBV12-4|NA|TRBJ2-2|few
TGTGCCAGCAGTTGGGGAGGGAACACCGGGGAGCTGTTTTTT
CASSWGGNTGELFF
>TRBV6-1|NA|TRBJ2-7|many
TGTGCCAGCAGTGAATTGGGGGAGAGCTCCTACGAGCAGTACTTC
CASSELGESSYEQYF
>TRBV11-2|TRBD1|TRBJ2-5|NA
TGTGCCAGCAGCGACGGGGACAGGGGTGGAGAGACCCAGTACTTC
CASSDGDRGGETQYF
>TRBV10-3|TRBD2|TRBJ2-5|many
TGTGCCATCAGTGGGACGGGCCAACCGGGGGGGCCAGAGACCCAGTACTTC
CAISGTGQPGGPETQYF
>TRBV6-5|TRBD2|TRBJ2-1|few
TGTGCCAGCAGTGACGCTAGCGGGGGTGTCGATGAGCAGTTCTTC
CASSDASGGVDEQFF
>TRBV7-2|NA|TRBJ1-6|NA
TGTGCCAGCAGCTTAGGTGGGGAATTGTATAATTCACCCCTCCACTTT
CASSLGGELYNSPLHF
>TRBV16|NA|TRBJ1-2|NA
TGTGCCAGCAGCCACTTGACTGGGGGCTACACCTTC
CASSHLTGGYTF
>TRBV27|NA|TRBJ1-6|NA
TGTGCCAGCAGTTTTCTTCGGATGGGGGATTCACCCCTCCACTTT
CASSFLRMGDSPLHF
>TRBV6-5|NA|TRBJ2-5|many
TGTGCCAGCAGCCTCTTAGGCGGAAAGGAGACCCAGTACTTC
CASSLLGGKETQYF
>TRBV30|NA|TRBJ2-5|few
TGTGCCTGGAGTGTTAACGCCGGCTATCAAGAGACCCAGTACTTC
CAWSVNAGYQETQYF
>TRBV6-6|NA|TRBJ2-3|few
TGTGCCAGCAGGAATGGACCTGGAAGGGGCACAGATACGCAGTATTTT
CASRNGPGRGTDTQYF
>TRBV4-3|NA|TRBJ1-1|many
TGCGCCAGCAGCCAAGATCTAGGGTCCGAAGCTTTCTTT
CASSQDLGSEAFF
>TRBV5-1|NA|TRBJ2-7|NA
TGCGCCAGCAGCCCCACGTCTAGGGCCTACGAGCAGTACTTC
CASSPTSRAYEQYF
>TRBV5-1|NA|TRBJ1-2|few
TGCGCCAGCAGCTTGGCTCAGGATACCGGGGGCTACACCTTC
CASSLAQDTGGYTF
>TRBV20-1|TRBD1|TRBJ2-7|many
TGCAGTGCTATCCAAGGGGGCACTACAAGGGAGGAGCAGTACTTC
CSAIQGGTTREEQYF
>TRBV6-6|NA|TRBJ2-7|many
TGTGCCAGCAGTTACACCCGGTACTACGAGCAGTACTTC
CASSYTRYYEQYF
>TRBV24-1|NA|TRBJ1-2|NA
TGTGCCACCAGTGATTCCCGGGAGGGCTATGGCTACACCTTC
CATSDSREGYGYTF
>TRBV25-1|NA|TRBJ2-7|many
TGTGCCAGCAGTGCCACGTTCCAGGGACCCTACGAGCAGTACTTC
CASSATFQGPYEQYF
>TRBV3-1|NA|TRBJ2-7|few
TGTGCCAGCAGCCAAGAGGGCGGGAACGAGCAGTACTTC
CASSQEGGNEQYF
>TRBV3-1|NA|TRBJ1-2|many
TGTGCCAGCAGCCCCCGACCCTATGGCTACACCTTC
CASSPRPYGYTF
>TRBV19|NA|TRBJ2-7|many
TGTGCCAGTAGTCTCGGGACCGGCGAGCAGTACTTC
CASSLGTGEQYF
>TRBV7-9|NA|TRBJ1-3|NA
TGTGCCAGCAGCCTCACTTTCTCTGGAAACACCATATATTTT
CASSLTFSGNTIYF
>TRBV3-1|TRBD1|TRBJ1-2|NA
TGTGCCAGCAGCAACCGACAGGGGGCGAACTATGGCTACACCTTC
CASSNRQGANYGYTF
>TRBV7-8|NA|TRBJ2-3|many
TGTGCCAGCAGCTCCCTCGGCCTAGCCGACTGGGTAGATACGCAGTATTTT
CASSSLGLADWVDTQYF